What follows are 26 T cell receptor beta chains derived from one specimen sequenced in a study of spatial heterogeneity in lung cancer. Study conclusions and caveats: Tracking of tumor mutation counts was seen in expanded intratumoral alpha and beta TCR counts.

Antigens of these TCRs are unknown. Each CDR3 protein is one row after TCRdb ran MiXCR on the 5' RACE reads. The repertoire holds 100,000 or so distinct CDR3 sequences, with roughly 4.5% as singletons. Time point in this sample: sample taken at primary tumor resection. The sample consisted of lung tumor tissue, taken at surgery. Receptor source: a male donor with early-stage non-small cell lung cancer.

The sample holds many counts of this clonotype. V is TRBV6-2 or TRBV6-3 and J is TRBJ2-7; either TRBD1 or TRBD2 may fit D (5 bases each). This CDR3 has 11 residues. The germline V gene encodes CDR1 MNHEY and CDR2 SVGEGT. The V gene lost 6 bases and the J gene lost 5 bases, with 8 bases spanning the gap. In DNA, the CDR3 is TGTGCCAGCAGAAGAGGGGACGAGCAGTACTTC. Its translation: CASRRGDEQYF.

This clonotype showed up many times. CDR3 DNA: TGCGCCAGCAGCTTCATGGAGGGCCTCACTCGTTACGAGCAGTACTTC. Its translation is CASSFMEGLTRYEQYF. The chain carries TRBV5-1 and TRBJ2-7; possibly TRBD2 for D (6 bases). Deletions cut 2 bases from V and 4 bases from J, with 19 bases between. This CDR3 is built from 16 residues. The germline gives CDR1 SGHRS, CDR2 YFSETQ.

In this sample, this clonotype turned up many times. The rearrangement joins TRBV27 to TRBJ2-7; possibly TRBD2 for D (5 bases). Trimming left V 3 bases short and J 7 bases short, with 13 bases between. The CDR3 is 13 residues long. Germline CDR1 is MNHEY and CDR2 is SMNVEV (reference sequence). The CDR3 DNA reads as TGTGCCAGCAGTTTCGTGGGGTCGGGGGAGCAGTACTTC. It specifies CASSFVGSGEQYF.

This clonotype was seen a few times. V is TRBV20-1 and J is TRBJ2-3, with unresolved D. CDR1 and CDR2 from the germline V gene are DFQATT and SNEGSKA (reference sequence). This CDR3 has 14 amino acids. Trimming removed 5 bases from V and 0 bases from J, with 12 bases in between. This chain's CDR3 is CSAGSTASTDTQYF. In DNA, the CDR3 is TGCAGTGCTGGCTCGACGGCTAGCACAGATACGCAGTATTTT.

This clonotype was seen ten or more times. The chain combines TRBV7-9 with TRBJ1-1; D gene ambiguous. Per germline, CDR1 SEHNR and CDR2 FQNEAQ (reference sequence). CDR3 length: 13 residues. The V and J ends lost 2 bases and 6 bases respectively, with 10 bases between them. This CDR3 is CASSLMGDAEAFF. CDR3 sequence (DNA): TGTGCCAGCAGCTTAATGGGAGACGCTGAAGCTTTCTTT.

A remark on this clonotype: This sequence may be a read error, since a much larger clone differs from it by one base. The conserved phenylalanine or tryptophan is not found at the CDR3 terminus, so this likely reflects a read error. The chain has TRBV12-3 or TRBV12-4 and TRBJ1-1; D not certain. The CDR3 has 16 residues. The ends were cut back, 3 bases at V and 0 bases at J, with 14 bases in the middle. The CDR3 region has the DNA TGTGCCAGCAGTTTCGTGTTAGGCGGCATGAACACTGAAGCTTTCTAT. Protein product: CASSFVLGGMNTEAFY.

This clonotype was counted at least ten times. This rearrangement joins TRBV4-1 to TRBJ2-2; D gene ambiguous. This CDR3 is built from 16 residues. The germline V and J ends were trimmed by 1 base and 6 bases, with 15 bases remaining between them. CDR1 is MGHRA, CDR2 YSYEKL, per germline. The CDR3 bases are TGCGCCAGCAGCCAAGGCGGTTCCTGGTTAGCCGGGGAGCTGTTTTTT. Its translation is CASSQGGSWLAGELFF.

This clonotype appeared many times. This rearrangement joins TRBV7-9 to TRBJ1-6; D is possibly TRBD1 (6 bases). Germline V gives CDR1 SEHNR, CDR2 FQNEAQ (reference sequence). Trimming shortened V by 5 bases and J by 9 bases, and 11 bases separated the two germline ends. This CDR3 comprises 13 residues. The CDR3 is CASSGQIGSPLHF. The CDR3 coding sequence is TGTGCCAGCAGCGGACAGATAGGTTCACCCCTCCACTTT.

This clonotype came up many times. The CDR3 loop is CASSYSYLAGPGELFF. The DNA of the CDR3 is TGTGCCAGCAGTTACTCGTACCTAGCGGGTCCCGGGGAGCTGTTTTTT. The chain employs TRBV6-5 and TRBJ2-2; 8 bases map to TRBD2. The CDR3 spans 16 residues. Germline CDR1 and CDR2: MNHEY and SVGAGI. The ends lost 0 bases at V and 6 bases at J; junction bases unmatched: 6.

This clonotype was found a few times. The rearrangement links TRBV5-1 to TRBJ1-1; D possibly corresponds to TRBD1 (5 bases). V shed 4 bases and J shed 6 bases, with 19 bases lying between them. Germline V lookup: CDR1 SGHRS, CDR2 YFSETQ. The CDR3 runs to 15 residues. CDR3 coding DNA: TGCGCCAGCAGCCCTTGGGGCCTTCTTGGGGCTGAAGCTTTCTTT. It specifies CASSPWGLLGAEAFF.

This clonotype was observed many times. The V gene is TRBV27, the J gene TRBJ2-5; 8 positions agree with TRBD2. V shed 5 bases, J shed 2 bases, and the junction held 4 bases outside the gene matches. The CDR3 is 14 residues long. The germline V gene has CDR1 MNHEY and CDR2 SMNVEV (reference sequence). CDR3 nucleotides: TGTGCCAGCAGTCCCCAGCGGGGGCAAGAGACCCAGTACTTC. Translated: CASSPQRGQETQYF.

This clonotype was observed at least ten times. The V and J genes are TRBV27 and TRBJ2-5; D remains ambiguous. This CDR3 spans 12 amino acids. Germline V CDR1 and CDR2: MNHEY, SMNVEV (reference sequence). V was clipped by 7 bases and J by 3 bases, with 9 bases between them. CDR3 DNA: TGTGCCAGCACCACCGAAAAAGAGACCCAGTACTTC. This sequence encodes CASTTEKETQYF.

The sample holds many counts of this clonotype. The gene calls are TRBV15 and TRBJ2-1; D unclear. V was pared by 3 bases and J by 3 bases, with 9 bases between. This CDR3 has 14 amino acids. The germline V gene encodes CDR1 LNHNV and CDR2 YYDKDF (reference sequence). CDR3 amino acids: CATSRGSNYNEQFF. In nucleotides, the CDR3 is TGTGCCACCAGCAGGGGAAGCAACTACAATGAGCAGTTCTTC.

This clonotype was recorded at least ten times. The rearrangement uses TRBV6-1 and TRBJ1-4; 8 positions match TRBD1. This CDR3 region has 15 residues. The germline V gene has CDR1 MNHNS and CDR2 SASEGT. With V trimmed by 4 bases and J by 8 bases, 9 bases remained unmatched. The CDR3: CASSVRQGFREKLFF. In DNA form, the CDR3 reads TGTGCCAGCAGTGTCCGACAGGGGTTTAGGGAAAAACTGTTTTTT.

This clonotype was observed many times. This chain connects TRBV12-5 to TRBJ2-5, with TRBD1 as a possible D gene (5 bases). Germline assignment: CDR1 LGHNT and CDR2 FRNRAP. This CDR3 spans 16 amino acids. V shed 7 bases and J shed 4 bases, with 22 bases lying between them. CDR3 region: CASARQKLTIRETQYF. The CDR3 nucleotides are TGTGCTAGTGCCAGACAGAAGCTGACGATTCGAGAGACCCAGTACTTC.

This clonotype has at least ten counts. The genes are TRBV18 and TRBJ2-2; D not certain. The CDR3 totals 16 residues. Germline V gene data show CDR1 as KGHSH and CDR2 as LQKENI. Trimming pared 3 bases from V and 0 bases from J, leaving 11 bases between. CDR3 amino acids: CASSPGSPTNTGELFF. The CDR3 DNA sequence: TGTGCCAGCTCACCGGGCAGTCCGACGAACACCGGGGAGCTGTTTTTT.

The chain joins TRBV9 to TRBJ2-1, with 12 positions matching TRBD2. Germline trimming cut 2 bases from V and 9 bases from J; bases unmatched to any gene: 3. Germline lookup yields CDR1 SGDLS and CDR2 YYNGEE. This CDR3 contains 14 residues. In nucleotides, the CDR3 is TGTGCCAGCAGCGTGGGACTAGCGGGCCTTGAGCAGTTCTTC. Protein: CASSVGLAGLEQFF.

This clonotype appeared many times. V is TRBV4-1 and J is TRBJ1-4; D is ambiguous. Looked up from germline, CDR1 is MGHRA and CDR2 is YSYEKL. This CDR3 spans 14 amino acids. Deletions cut 0 bases from V and 2 bases from J, with 4 bases between. CDR3 loop: CASSQDRTNEKLFF. CDR3 bases: TGCGCCAGCAGCCAAGACAGGACTAATGAAAAACTGTTTTTT.

This clonotype occurred many times. The rearrangement uses TRBV7-9 and TRBJ2-1; 11 nucleotides align to TRBD2. Germline lookup yields CDR1 SEHNR and CDR2 FQNEAQ (reference sequence). CDR3 length equals 15 residues. Unmatched junction bases numbered 2, after V lost 0 bases and J lost 7 bases. This chain's CDR3 is CASSLASGGVNEQFF. The CDR3, as DNA: TGTGCCAGCAGCTTAGCTAGCGGGGGGGTAAATGAGCAGTTCTTC.

This chain connects TRBV10-3 to TRBJ2-7; TRBD1 matches at 7 bases. V lost 8 bases to trimming and J lost 3 bases; unmatched junction nucleotides: 4. From germline, CDR1 is ENHRY and CDR2 SYGVKD. The CDR3 length is 12 residues. CDR3 sequence reads: CAIGQGDYEQYF. For the CDR3, the DNA is TGTGCCATCGGCCAGGGGGACTACGAGCAGTACTTC.

This clonotype rates as medium-sized (0.01 to 0.1%). The chain recombines TRBV11-2 with TRBJ2-6; possibly TRBD2 for D (5 bases). Germline V lookup: CDR1 SGHAT, CDR2 FQNNGV. V dropped 3 bases and J dropped 2 bases, with 8 bases sitting between them. The CDR3 is made up of 15 amino acids. In DNA, the CDR3 is TGTGCCAGCAGCTTTCGGGGTCCTGGGGCCAACGTCCTGACTTTC. This codes for CASSFRGPGANVLTF.

This clonotype has only a few counts. V usage is TRBV9 and J usage is TRBJ2-1; D not resolved. Trimming removed 0 bases from V and 0 bases from J, with 7 bases in between. The CDR3 runs 15 residues. CDR1 is SGDLS, CDR2 YYNGEE, per germline. The CDR3 here is CASSVEAVSYNEQFF. As DNA, the CDR3 is TGTGCCAGCAGCGTAGAGGCGGTCTCCTACAATGAGCAGTTCTTC.

A few counts support this clonotype. The J gene is TRBJ2-3, the V gene TRBV11-2, with TRBD1 matching over 11 bases. The junction had 9 bases not matched to a gene; V was cut back by 4 bases and J by 6 bases. This CDR3 has 16 amino acids. Germline CDR1 reads SGHAT; CDR2 reads FQNNGV. CDR3: CASSYRDRGYRDTQYF. DNA of the CDR3: TGTGCCAGCAGCTACCGGGACAGGGGGTATCGGGATACGCAGTATTTT.

This clonotype was recorded many times. The chain carries TRBV7-9 and TRBJ1-6, with D uncertain. The V gene's germline CDR1 is SEHNR and CDR2 FQNEAQ (reference sequence). The CDR3 totals 15 residues. The germline V and J ends were trimmed by 6 bases and 9 bases, with 18 bases remaining between them. Here the CDR3 DNA reads TGTGCCAGCAGAGCCACCTCCGGGTGGGGTTCACCCCTCCACTTT. Translating it yields CASRATSGWGSPLHF.

This clonotype was counted at least ten times. The chain has TRBV11-2 and TRBJ1-1; perhaps TRBD1 as D (6 bases). Trimming stripped 5 bases from V and 4 bases from J, with 20 bases between. CDR1 and CDR2 from the germline V gene are SGHAT and FQNNGV. The CDR3 has 16 amino acids. The CDR3: CASSPLGGGWSTEAFF. CDR3 DNA: TGTGCCAGCAGCCCACTGGGGGGCGGCTGGAGCACTGAAGCTTTCTTT.

This clonotype has only a few counts. V is TRBV6-7 and J is TRBJ1-5; 10 bases are shared with TRBD1. TRBV6-7 is designated an ORF whose function remains uncertain. CDR3 length equals 19 residues. V gave up 4 bases and J gave up 3 bases; unmatched junction bases: 15. The CDR3 bases are TGTGCCAGCAGTTGCCCGGGACAGGGGTCGGCCCGAGTCAATCAGCCCCAGCATTTT. Encoded protein: CASSCPGQGSARVNQPQHF.